Below are 12 T cell receptor beta chains sequenced from a single sample in a study of T cell responses to AZD1222 COVID-19 vaccine. Sequenced by immunoSEQ multiplex PCR; TCRdb stores in-frame clones only, minus some. This table has around 130,000 clones, roughly 90% appearing once. The input for sequencing was peripheral blood, taken 28 days after the second AZD1222 dose. These receptors were obtained from an adult who received the AZD1222 COVID-19 vaccine.

This clone occurred a few times. The rearrangement joins TRBV5-4 to TRBJ2-3; possible D gene TRBD1, 6 bases. Germline assignment: CDR1 SGHNT and CDR2 YYREEE (reference sequence). The CDR3 loop spans 14 amino acids. Deletions cut 6 bases from V and 4 bases from J, with 15 bases between. The CDR3 reads CASNPRGGADTQYF. The DNA of the CDR3 is TGTGCCAGCAACCCCAGGGGTGGGGCAGATACGCAGTATTTT.

The chain combines TRBV29-1 with TRBJ2-1; TRBD2 aligns across 9 bases. V gave up 7 bases and J gave up 8 bases; unmatched junction bases: 15. Germline CDR1 reads SQVTM; CDR2 reads ANQGSEA. This CDR3 comprises 15 residues. CDR3 amino acids: CSALRLAGPSDEQFF. The CDR3 DNA is TGCAGCGCCCTTCGGCTAGCGGGACCCTCCGATGAGCAGTTCTTC.

The V and J genes are TRBV5-4 and TRBJ1-1; no reliable D call. In germline, CDR1 is SGHNT, CDR2 YYREEE (reference sequence). The length of the CDR3 is 14 residues. V lost 1 base to trimming and J lost 3 bases, with 10 bases between them. CDR3 amino acids: CASSLFNSYTEAFF. In nucleotides, the CDR3 is TGTGCCAGCAGCTTGTTTAACTCCTACACTGAAGCTTTCTTT.

This clone has a handful of counts. The rearrangement links TRBV15 to TRBJ2-7; D could derive from TRBD1 or TRBD2 (5 bases each). V was cut by 0 bases and J by 0 bases, with 9 bases left in between. CDR1 and CDR2 (germline): LNHNV, YYDKDF (reference sequence). The CDR3 totals 15 residues. The CDR3 region is CATSRDSGASYEQYF. CDR3 in DNA: TGTGCCACCAGCAGAGATTCCGGGGCCTCCTACGAGCAGTACTTC.

The chain combines TRBV7-2 with TRBJ1-2; D is undetermined. Trimming removed 1 base from V and 8 bases from J, with 14 bases in between. CDR3 length equals 14 residues. Germline CDR1 SGHTA, CDR2 FQGNSA. The CDR3: CASSLDPSSGGYTF. CDR3 coding DNA: TGTGCCAGCAGCTTAGACCCATCTAGTGGAGGCTACACCTTC. Using reference TRBV7-2 and TRBJ1-2 for the parts outside the CDR3, the full variable domain is GAGVSQSPSNKVTEKGKDVELRCDPISGHTALYWYRQSLGQGLEFLIYFQGNSAPDKSGLPSDRFSAERTGGSVSTLTIQRTQQEDSAVYLCASSLDPSSGGYTFGSGTRLTVV.

The V and J genes are TRBV5-1 and TRBJ2-5, with TRBD2 matching 12 bases. Germline V gives CDR1 SGHRS, CDR2 YFSETQ. This CDR3 region has 15 residues. The ends lost 6 bases at V and 1 base at J; junction bases unmatched: 4. The CDR3 loop is CASTWTSGAQETQYF. The CDR3 DNA reads TGCGCCAGCACCTGGACTAGCGGGGCCCAAGAGACCCAGTACTTC.

The chain is built from TRBV29-1 and TRBJ1-1; possibly TRBD1 for D (5 bases). The CDR3 contains 12 residues. CDR1 and CDR2 from the germline V gene are SQVTM and ANQGSEA. The V end was cut by 4 bases, the J end by 4 bases, with 10 bases between. The CDR3 DNA sequence: TGCAGCGTTGGGTGGAGGGGCACTGAAGCTTTCTTT. As protein: CSVGWRGTEAFF.

This chain joins TRBV19 and TRBJ1-2, with a possible D match to TRBD1 (6 bases). This CDR3 has 15 amino acids. V was shortened by 0 bases and J by 5 bases, with 13 bases between the two germline ends. CDR1 is LNHDA, CDR2 SQIVND, per germline (reference sequence). CDR3 residues: CASSIDRSRGYGYTF. CDR3 nucleotides: TGTGCCAGTAGTATAGATCGGAGCAGGGGTTATGGCTACACCTTC.

In its sample, this clone was seen once. This chain joins TRBV7-3 and TRBJ2-3; 11 bases align to TRBD2. The CDR3 consists of 16 residues. Germline CDR1 and CDR2: SGHTA and FQGTGA. J was trimmed by 8 bases and V by 5 bases; bases with no gene match: 12. Here the CDR3 DNA reads TGTGCCAGCAGCCCTCCCTCTAGCGGGGGGTTGGTTACGCAGTATTTT. It encodes CASSPPSSGGLVTQYF.

This clone was seen a single time. The chain carries TRBV3-1 (or the pseudogene TRBV3-2) and TRBJ1-1; no reliable D call. V was shortened by 1 base and J by 11 bases, with 11 bases between the two germline ends. Germline V gene data show CDR1 as LGHDT and CDR2 as YNNKEL (reference sequence). This CDR3 contains 12 residues. The CDR3 spells CASSQARGAAFF. CDR3 nucleotides: TGTGCCAGCAGCCAAGCGAGAGGAGCGGCTTTCTTT.

This clone was seen a single time. The chain recombines TRBV2 with TRBJ2-3, with unresolved D. V was trimmed by 5 bases and J by 1 base, leaving 4 bases between them. The CDR3 runs 12 residues. The germline V gene has CDR1 SNHLY and CDR2 FYNNEI. The chain's CDR3 is CASSFGTDTQYF. In DNA form, the CDR3 reads TGTGCCAGCAGTTTCGGCACAGATACGCAGTATTTT.

The chain combines TRBV6-5 with TRBJ1-6; tentatively, D is TRBD1 (5 bases). Germline-derived CDR1 and CDR2 are MNHEY and SVGAGI. V lost 0 bases and J lost 10, with 10 bases in between. There are 14 residues in the CDR3. This chain's CDR3 is CASSYSKGESPLHF. For the CDR3, the DNA is TGTGCCAGCAGTTACTCGAAAGGGGAATCACCCCTCCACTTT.